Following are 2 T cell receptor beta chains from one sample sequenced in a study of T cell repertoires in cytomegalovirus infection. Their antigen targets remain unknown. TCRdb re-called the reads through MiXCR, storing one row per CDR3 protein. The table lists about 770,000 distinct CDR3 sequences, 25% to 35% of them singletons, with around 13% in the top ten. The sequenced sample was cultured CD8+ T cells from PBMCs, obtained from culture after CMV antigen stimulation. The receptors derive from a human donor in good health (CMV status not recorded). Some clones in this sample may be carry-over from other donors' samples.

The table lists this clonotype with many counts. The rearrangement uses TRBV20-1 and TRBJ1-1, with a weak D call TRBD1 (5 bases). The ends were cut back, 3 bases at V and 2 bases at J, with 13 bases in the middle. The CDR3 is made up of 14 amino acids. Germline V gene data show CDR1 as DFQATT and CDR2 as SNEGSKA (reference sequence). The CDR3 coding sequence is TGCAGTGCTAGGGTTGGGGCAGTCAACACTGAAGCTTTCTTT. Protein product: CSARVGAVNTEAFF.

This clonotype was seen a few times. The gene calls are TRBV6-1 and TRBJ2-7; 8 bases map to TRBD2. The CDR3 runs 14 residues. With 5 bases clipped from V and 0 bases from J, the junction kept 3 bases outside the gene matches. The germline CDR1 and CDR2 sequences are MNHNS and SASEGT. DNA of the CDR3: TGTGCCAGCAGTCACCGGGGGGGCTCCTACGAGCAGTACTTC. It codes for CASSHRGGSYEQYF.